This record concerns one T cell receptor (beta chain) sequence. The table lists this clone with a few counts. Its antigen has not been determined. The record has no base qualities; no much larger clone is one base away. The sample's time point label, in plain terms: baseline before first vaccination. Samples from vaccinated people were obtained from the UK trials COV001 and COV002, which included a single-blind randomized controlled phase 2/3 trial of AZD1222 (ChAdOx1 nCoV-19) in healthy adults. For TCRbeta chain sequencing, PBMC samples from trial participants were taken at day 0 and at day 28 after the second dose. The CDR3 regions of human TCRbeta chains were analyzed by immunosequencing. In the paper's pipeline: TCRs in the repertoires were matched against a reference library of SARS-CoV-2-specific TCRs that had been generated with the MIRA antigen-specificity platform. Breadth was defined as the fraction of unique TCRs that were SARS-CoV-2-associated. Depth was defined as the fraction of total T cells that were SARS-CoV-2-associated. Using the MIRA data, each spike-specific TCR was mapped to the spike region that the TCR reacts to and placed in a CD4 or CD8 class. Log10-transformed breadth and depth values were compared by one-way ANOVA with Sidak's multiple comparisons tests. The table was pulled from immuneACCESS by TCRdb, which kept in-frame rearrangements only. Such tables lose some clones; where checked, under half of the loss comes from unresolved V genes, and the rest has no known cause. V, J and clone size reflect that table, while D and trimming were determined from the DNA. This sample comprises 140,000 to 150,000 clones, around 87% of them detected only once. The ten largest account for roughly 1.7% of the sample.

The sample belongs to a study of T cell responses to AZD1222 COVID-19 vaccine (dated by TCRdb to the early 2020s). Study-wide context: AZD1222 recipients with second doses at about 4 weeks or about 12 weeks were pooled, because spike-specific TCR depth and breadth did not differ between schedules. Trial participants were enrolled by age into 18-55, 56-69 and 70-plus year subgroups, with about 150, 28 and 57 TCR-sequenced participants respectively. A total of approximately 230 trial participants underwent TCR sequencing, of whom 207 received two doses of AZD1222 and 26 received two doses of the MenACWY control vaccine. Results the study describes overall, beyond this receptor: After two AZD1222 doses, both the breadth and the depth of spike-specific TCRs were significantly higher than at day 0 and than in MenACWY recipients. Nearly half of unique spike-specific TCRs reportedly recognized epitopes outside regions mutated in the B.1.351 and B.1.1.7 variants. Conclusions about previously exposed vaccinees are limited because only a handful of AZD1222 recipients were SARS-CoV-2 seropositive at baseline. In the small 56-69-year group, the increase in depth fell short of significance, most likely because of low power. Participants were mostly white British, with more females than males. The authors suggested clonal diversity may have been underestimated. Because no samples from the day 14 peak response were available, repertoires could be characterized only after the peak T cell response. The vaccine-associated CD4 TCRs covered the entire spike protein, and the dominant responses fell in regions 160-218 and 743-854.

V and J are truncated by 6 bases and 9 bases respectively, leaving an intervening sequence of 12 bases. CDR1 and CDR2 are read off the germline V gene as KGHSH and LQKENI. From the cysteine through the phenylalanine, the CDR3 covers 13 amino acids. The DNA shown is the 39-base CDR3, in frame from base 1. The chain couples TRBV18 to TRBJ1-6; too little of a D gene remains to name it. Source: peripheral blood, taken on day 0 of AZD1222 vaccination. The clonotype comes from an adult in good health. The DNA sequence is given as TGTGCCAGCTCTCTTACCCTCAGTTCACCCCTCCACTTT. Translated, this is CASSLTLSSPLHF.